The source of this TCR beta chain is a study of T cells after yellow fever vaccination. Study-level points and caveats: Though weaker, the secondary response peaked faster, on day 5 versus 15. There was a possibility that FACS-sorted repertoires contained abundant clonotypes contaminating from the bulk population. Across the CD4 and CD8 compartments, a small share of clonotypes was present in both.

One entry per CDR3 protein results from TCRdb running MiXCR on the 5' RACE reads. The sample yields 450,000 to 650,000 distinct CDR3 sequences, roughly 12% seen once. CDR3 length equals 14 residues. Germline CDR1 and CDR2: SGDLS and YYNGEE. V was shortened by 0 bases and J by 5 bases, with 9 bases between the two germline ends. This clonotype was seen a few times. Its antigen is still unknown. Here the sequenced sample was PBMCs, taken on the day of the yellow fever booster vaccination. The TCR comes from a man younger than 40 who received the YFV17D yellow fever vaccine. The chain links TRBV9 to TRBJ2-1, with D maybe TRBD1 (6 bases). The CDR3 is CASSVGGTHNEQFF. The CDR3 coding sequence is TGTGCCAGCAGCGTAGGTGGGACACACAATGAGCAGTTCTTC.